This T cell receptor beta chain comes out of a study of Graves' ophthalmopathy and Graves' hyperthyroidism. The study, taken as a whole, reports: The model predicted progression of ophthalmopathy with a sensitivity of approximately 68%, and its specificity was 72% to 85%. Among thyroid clonotypes expanded above 0.001 frequency, most also appeared in blood.

Of note for this clonotype: Its antigen is not known.

Transcripts of RNA were the source for amplifying TCR beta CDR3 regions. RT-PCR was first run with HTBI primers, then multiplex PCR in a second round. TCRdb fed the multiplex PCR reads into MiXCR, producing one record per CDR3 protein. The sample lists 200,000 to 250,000 distinct CDR3 sequences, around 45% occurring once. This CDR3 is built from 16 residues. V shed 1 base, J shed 7 bases, and the junction held 6 bases outside the gene matches. The germline V gene has CDR1 LGHNA and CDR2 YNFKEQ. The rearrangement joins TRBV4-2 to TRBJ2-5, with 13 bases fitting TRBD2. Sample: peripheral blood. The receptor comes from an adult man with Graves' ophthalmopathy. The DNA for the CDR3 is TGTGCCAGCAGCCAAGGAGGGACTAGCGGGGCCTGGACCCAGTACTTC. Amino acids: CASSQGGTSGAWTQYF.